The 15 T cell receptor beta chains below come from one sample, sequenced in a study. TCRdb ran MiXCR on the 5' RACE reads and lists one entry per CDR3 protein. The table has just under 65,000 distinct CDR3 sequences, 20% to 25% seen once. The material sequenced was memory CD4+ T cells sorted from a lymph node. As for subset: memory CD4+ T cells, CD4+CD45RO+CD25-. These receptors all stem from a female donor with breast cancer.

At least ten counts were recorded for this clonotype. This rearrangement joins TRBV24-1 to TRBJ1-2; 7 bases agree with TRBD1. Germline V CDR1 and CDR2: KGHDR, SFDVKD. The CDR3 sequence is 13 residues long. Trimming removed 4 bases from V and 7 bases from J; junction bases left unmatched: 5. The CDR3 nucleotides are TGTGCCACCAGTGAAACAGGGGAGCCTGGCTACACCTTC. Translated, it gives CATSETGEPGYTF.

The sample holds a few counts of this clonotype. This chain connects TRBV7-3 to TRBJ2-3, with 10 bases matching TRBD2. The CDR3 contains 14 residues. The trim removed 6 bases at V and 4 bases at J, leaving 4 bases unmatched. CDR1 and CDR2 from the germline V gene are SGHTA and FQGTGA. CDR3 sequence (DNA): TGTGCCAGCAGTTCAGCGGGAGGGGCAGATACGCAGTATTTT. This encodes CASSSAGGADTQYF.

The rearrangement links TRBV4-2 to TRBJ1-2, with D possibly being TRBD1 (5 bases). The CDR3 has 17 residues. The V and J ends lost 1 base and 2 bases respectively, with 17 bases between them. Germline loops: CDR1 LGHNA, CDR2 YNFKEQ. The CDR3 is CASSQGRGTGLNYGYTF. CDR3 DNA: TGTGCCAGCAGCCAAGGACGCGGAACAGGTCTCAACTATGGCTACACCTTC.

This clonotype turned up a few times. Written as DNA, the CDR3 is TGTGCCTGGAGTGTGGGGGGGTCGGCCAATGAGCAGTTCTTC. Protein sequence: CAWSVGGSANEQFF. This chain connects TRBV30 to TRBJ2-1; 7 bases are a match to TRBD2. The CDR3 is made up of 14 amino acids. Germline V gives CDR1 GTSNPN, CDR2 SVGIG (reference sequence). Trimming cost V 0 bases and J 6 bases; bases outside gene matches: 5.

This clonotype has just a few counts. The rearrangement links TRBV20-1 to TRBJ1-1; the D gene is possibly TRBD1 (5 bases). V shed 4 bases and J shed 1 base, with 10 bases lying between them. The CDR3 extends over 13 amino acids. The germline CDR1 and CDR2 sequences are DFQATT and SNEGSKA (reference sequence). The chain's CDR3 is CSATQGTNTEAFF. The DNA for the CDR3 is TGCAGTGCTACCCAGGGAACGAACACTGAAGCTTTCTTT.

This clonotype came up many times. This chain uses TRBV29-1 with TRBJ1-3, with a weak D call TRBD1 (6 bases). Trimming removed 4 bases from V and 3 bases from J, with 7 bases in between. Germline V gene data show CDR1 as SQVTM and CDR2 as ANQGSEA. CDR3 size: 12 residues. The CDR3: CSVGTDGNTIYF. In nucleotides, the CDR3 is TGCAGCGTTGGGACAGATGGAAACACCATATATTTT. The full variable domain, in which reference TRBV29-1 and TRBJ1-3 provide the parts outside the CDR3, is SAVISQKPSRDICQRGTSLTIQCQVDSQVTMMFWYRQQPGQSLTLIATANQGSEATYESGFVIDKFPISRPNLTFSTLTVSNMSPEDSSIYLCSVGTDGNTIYFGEGSWLTVV.

This clonotype was picked up a small number of times. V gene TRBV20-1 combines with J gene TRBJ1-5; no reliable D call. Germline CDR1 is DFQATT and CDR2 is SNEGSKA (reference sequence). Trimming left V 6 bases short and J 3 bases short, with 18 bases between. This CDR3 is 15 amino acids long. DNA of the CDR3: TGCAGTGCCGGGGATGGGCGGGTGATCAATCAGCCCCAGCATTTT. It encodes CSAGDGRVINQPQHF.

V gene TRBV6-5 combines with J gene TRBJ2-7; unclear D gene. Trimming removed 2 bases from V and 0 bases from J, with 8 bases in between. The CDR3 consists of 14 residues. Germline lookup yields CDR1 MNHEY and CDR2 SVGAGI. CDR3 in amino acids: CASSYGLGSYEQYF. The CDR3 DNA sequence: TGTGCCAGCAGTTACGGGCTGGGCTCCTACGAGCAGTACTTC.

V and J are TRBV5-5 and TRBJ2-3; D may be TRBD1 or TRBD2 (6 bases each). CDR3 length: 16 residues. In germline, CDR1 is SGHKS, CDR2 YYEKEE (reference sequence). V was clipped by 4 bases and J by 2 bases, with 17 bases between them. CDR3 in amino acids: CASSLGGTLLTDTQYF. As DNA, the CDR3 is TGTGCCAGCAGCCTTGGAGGGACACTGCTCACAGATACGCAGTATTTT.

The table lists this clonotype with a few counts. The V and J genes are TRBV3-1 and TRBJ1-2; D remains ambiguous. The CDR3 runs 17 residues. Germline-derived CDR1 and CDR2 are LGHDT and YNNKEL (reference sequence). Trimming pared 1 base from V and 6 bases from J, leaving 21 bases between. DNA of the CDR3: TGTGCCAGCAGCCAAGGAACTACGGGAATAAGGCTAGATGGCTACACCTTC. It codes for CASSQGTTGIRLDGYTF.

The CDR3 DNA sequence: TGTGCCAGCAGCTTAGCGCTAGGAGATACGCAGTATTTT. Translation gives CASSLALGDTQYF. The chain couples TRBV7-2 to TRBJ2-3; D remains unclear. V lost 0 bases to trimming and J lost 5 bases, with 6 bases between them. The CDR3 is made up of 13 amino acids. Germline loops: CDR1 SGHTA, CDR2 FQGNSA.

The chain joins TRBV19 to TRBJ1-5; the match to TRBD1 covers 7 bases. The CDR3 covers 14 residues. The V gene end was trimmed by 4 bases and the J gene end by 2 bases; junction bases not matched to a gene: 2. From germline, CDR1 is LNHDA and CDR2 SQIVND (reference sequence). The CDR3 spells CASSTTGGNQPQHF. CDR3 sequence (DNA): TGTGCCAGTAGTACAACAGGGGGCAATCAGCCCCAGCATTTT.

This chain links TRBV20-1 with TRBJ1-6, with D unresolved. V was pared by 0 bases and J by 6 bases, with 12 bases between. The germline CDR1 and CDR2 sequences are DFQATT and SNEGSKA (reference sequence). The CDR3 loop spans 15 amino acids. The CDR3 nucleotides are TGCAGTGCTAGAGATGGTGAGAGGGCTAATTCACCCCTCCACTTT. It codes for CSARDGERANSPLHF.

A few counts support this clonotype. The V and J genes are TRBV20-1 and TRBJ2-5; TRBD2 matches at 10 bases. V lost 5 bases and J lost 4; bases outside the gene matches: 7. This CDR3 is 14 amino acids long. CDR1 is DFQATT, CDR2 SNEGSKA, per germline (reference sequence). The CDR3 sequence: CSAPLAGVGETQYF. CDR3 nucleotide sequence: TGCAGTGCTCCTCTAGCGGGAGTTGGAGAGACCCAGTACTTC.

This clonotype has ten or more counts. This chain joins TRBV4-2 and TRBJ2-5; 9 bases are shared with TRBD2. The CDR3 runs 15 residues. With V trimmed by 4 bases and J by 5 bases, 8 bases remained unmatched. The germline V gene encodes CDR1 LGHNA and CDR2 YNFKEQ. CDR3 sequence reads: CASSPVAGDTETQYF. In DNA, the CDR3 is TGTGCCAGCAGCCCGGTAGCGGGAGACACGGAGACCCAGTACTTC.